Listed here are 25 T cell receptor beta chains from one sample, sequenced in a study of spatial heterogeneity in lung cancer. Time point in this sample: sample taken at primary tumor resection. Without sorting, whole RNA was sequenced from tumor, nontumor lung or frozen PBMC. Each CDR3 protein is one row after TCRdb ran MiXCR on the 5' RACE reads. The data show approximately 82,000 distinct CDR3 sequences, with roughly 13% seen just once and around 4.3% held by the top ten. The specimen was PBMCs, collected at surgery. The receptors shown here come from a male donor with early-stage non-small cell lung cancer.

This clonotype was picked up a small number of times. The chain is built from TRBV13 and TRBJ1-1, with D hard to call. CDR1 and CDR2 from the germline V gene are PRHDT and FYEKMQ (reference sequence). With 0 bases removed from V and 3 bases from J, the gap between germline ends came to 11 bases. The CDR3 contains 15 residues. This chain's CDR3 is CASSLGLSDDTEAFF. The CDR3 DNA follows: TGTGCCAGCAGCTTAGGTCTCAGCGATGACACTGAAGCTTTCTTT.

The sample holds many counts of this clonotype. CDR3 in DNA: TGTGCCTGGAGTGTATCCGACCCAGGGGGGCAGCCCCAGCATTTT. It specifies CAWSVSDPGGQPQHF. The chain has TRBV30 and TRBJ1-5; TRBD1 aligns across 7 bases. The germline gives CDR1 GTSNPN, CDR2 SVGIG (reference sequence). J was trimmed by 7 bases and V by 0 bases; bases with no gene match: 9. The CDR3 is made up of 15 amino acids.

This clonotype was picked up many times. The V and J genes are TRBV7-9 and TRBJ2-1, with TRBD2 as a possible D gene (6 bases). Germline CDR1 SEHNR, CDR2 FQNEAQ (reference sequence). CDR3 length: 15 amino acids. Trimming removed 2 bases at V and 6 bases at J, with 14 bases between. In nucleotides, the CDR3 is TGTGCCAGCAGCTTACGGGGGAGTGATTCCAATGAGCAGTTCTTC. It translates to CASSLRGSDSNEQFF.

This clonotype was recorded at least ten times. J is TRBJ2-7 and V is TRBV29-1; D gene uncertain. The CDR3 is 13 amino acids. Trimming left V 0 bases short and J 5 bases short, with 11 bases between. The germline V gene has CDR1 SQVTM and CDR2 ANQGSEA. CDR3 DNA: TGCAGCGTTGAAGATCGTATAAGTGACGAGCAGTACTTC. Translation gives CSVEDRISDEQYF.

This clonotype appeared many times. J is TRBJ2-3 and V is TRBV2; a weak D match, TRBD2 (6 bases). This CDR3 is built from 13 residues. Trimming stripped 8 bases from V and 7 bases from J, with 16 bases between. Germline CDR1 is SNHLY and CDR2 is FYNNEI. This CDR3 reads CASGEAGLNTQYF. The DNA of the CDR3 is TGTGCCAGCGGGGAGGCGGGCCTAAATACGCAGTATTTT.

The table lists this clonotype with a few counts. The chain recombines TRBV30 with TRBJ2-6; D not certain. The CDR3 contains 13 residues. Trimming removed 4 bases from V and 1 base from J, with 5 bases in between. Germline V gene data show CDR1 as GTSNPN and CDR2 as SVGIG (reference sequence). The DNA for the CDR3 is TGTGCCTGGAAGGCGTCTGGGGCCAACGTCCTGACTTTC. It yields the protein CAWKASGANVLTF.

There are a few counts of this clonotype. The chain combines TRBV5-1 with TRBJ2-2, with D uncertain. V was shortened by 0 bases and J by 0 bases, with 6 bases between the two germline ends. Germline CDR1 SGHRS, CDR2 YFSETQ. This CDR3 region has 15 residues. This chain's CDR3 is CASSLDSPNTGELFF. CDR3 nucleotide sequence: TGCGCCAGCAGCTTGGACAGCCCGAACACCGGGGAGCTGTTTTTT. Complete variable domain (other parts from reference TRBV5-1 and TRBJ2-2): KAGVTQTPRYLIKTRGQQVTLSCSPISGHRSVSWYQQTPGQGLQFLFEYFSETQRNKGNFPGRFSGRQFSNSRSEMNVSTLELGDSALYLCASSLDSPNTGELFFGEGSRLTVL.

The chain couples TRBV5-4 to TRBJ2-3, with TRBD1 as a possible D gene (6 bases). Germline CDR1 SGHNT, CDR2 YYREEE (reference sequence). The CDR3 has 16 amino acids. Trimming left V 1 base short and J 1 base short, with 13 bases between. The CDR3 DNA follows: TGTGCCAGCAGCTTGTCAGGGGCGTTGGGCACAGATACGCAGTATTTT. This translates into CASSLSGALGTDTQYF.

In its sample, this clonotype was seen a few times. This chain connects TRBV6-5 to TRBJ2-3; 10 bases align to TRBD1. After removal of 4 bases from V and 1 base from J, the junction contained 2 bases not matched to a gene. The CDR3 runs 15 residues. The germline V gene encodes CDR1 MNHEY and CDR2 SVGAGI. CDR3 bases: TGTGCCAGCAGTTTCGGGACAGGGGGCACAGATACGCAGTATTTT. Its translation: CASSFGTGGTDTQYF.

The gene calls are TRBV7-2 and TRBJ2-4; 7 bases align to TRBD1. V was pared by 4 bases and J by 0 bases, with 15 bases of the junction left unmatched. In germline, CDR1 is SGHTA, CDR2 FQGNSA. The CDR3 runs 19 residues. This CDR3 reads CASSSQTGTLSVAKNIQYF. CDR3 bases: TGTGCCAGCAGCTCCCAGACAGGGACCCTATCCGTAGCCAAAAACATTCAGTACTTC.

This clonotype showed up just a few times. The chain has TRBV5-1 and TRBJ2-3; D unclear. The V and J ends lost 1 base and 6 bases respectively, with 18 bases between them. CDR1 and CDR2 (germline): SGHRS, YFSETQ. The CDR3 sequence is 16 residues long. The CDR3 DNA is TGCGCCAGCAGCTTGCGAGGCCTAGAGTCCTACGATACGCAGTATTTT. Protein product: CASSLRGLESYDTQYF.

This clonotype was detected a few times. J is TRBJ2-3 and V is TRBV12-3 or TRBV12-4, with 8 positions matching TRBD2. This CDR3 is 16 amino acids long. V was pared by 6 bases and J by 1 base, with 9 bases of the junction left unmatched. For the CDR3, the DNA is TGTGCCAGCAGCCAGGGACTAGGGTCAGGCACAGATACGCAGTATTTT. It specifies CASSQGLGSGTDTQYF.

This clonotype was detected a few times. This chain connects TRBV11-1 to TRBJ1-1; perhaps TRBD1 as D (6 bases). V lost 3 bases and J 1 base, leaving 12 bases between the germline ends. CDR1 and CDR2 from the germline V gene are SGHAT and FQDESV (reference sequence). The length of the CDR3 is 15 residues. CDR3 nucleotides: TGTGCCAGCAGCTTGCGGCCAGGGGAGAACACTGAAGCTTTCTTT. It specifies CASSLRPGENTEAFF.

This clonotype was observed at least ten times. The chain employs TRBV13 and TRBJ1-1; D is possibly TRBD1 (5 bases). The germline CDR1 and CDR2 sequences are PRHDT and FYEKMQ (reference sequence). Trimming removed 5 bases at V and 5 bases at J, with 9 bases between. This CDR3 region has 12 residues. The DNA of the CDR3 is TGTGCCAGCAGCCCAGGGAGGACTGAAGCTTTCTTT. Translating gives CASSPGRTEAFF.

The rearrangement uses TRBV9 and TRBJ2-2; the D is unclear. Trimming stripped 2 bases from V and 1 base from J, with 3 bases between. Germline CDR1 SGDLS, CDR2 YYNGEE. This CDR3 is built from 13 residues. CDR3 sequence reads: CASSVQNTGELFF. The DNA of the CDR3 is TGTGCCAGCAGCGTCCAGAACACCGGGGAGCTGTTTTTT. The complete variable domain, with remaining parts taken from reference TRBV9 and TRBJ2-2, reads DSGVTQTPKHLITATGQRVTLRCSPRSGDLSVYWYQQSLDQGLQFLIQYYNGEERAKGNILERFSAQQFPDLHSELNLSSLELGDSALYFCASSVQNTGELFFGEGSRLTVL.

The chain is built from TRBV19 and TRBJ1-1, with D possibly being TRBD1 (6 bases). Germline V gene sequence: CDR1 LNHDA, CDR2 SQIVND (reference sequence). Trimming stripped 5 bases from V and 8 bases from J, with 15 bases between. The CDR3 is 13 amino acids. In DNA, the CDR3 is TGTGCCAGTAGTGGCCCCGGGGGGCTGGAAGCTTTCTTT. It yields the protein CASSGPGGLEAFF.

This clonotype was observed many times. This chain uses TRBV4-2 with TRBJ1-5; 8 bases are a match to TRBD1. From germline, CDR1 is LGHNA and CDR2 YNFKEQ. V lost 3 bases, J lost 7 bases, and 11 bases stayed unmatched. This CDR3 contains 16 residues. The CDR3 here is CASSQDLRQGKQPQHF. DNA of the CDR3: TGTGCCAGCAGCCAGGACCTCCGACAGGGGAAACAGCCCCAGCATTTT.

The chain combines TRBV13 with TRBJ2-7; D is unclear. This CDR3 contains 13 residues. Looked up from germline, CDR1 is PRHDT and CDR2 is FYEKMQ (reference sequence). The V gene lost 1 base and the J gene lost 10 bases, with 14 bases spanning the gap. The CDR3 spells CASSLEGARQQYF. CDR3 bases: TGTGCCAGCAGCTTAGAAGGCGCCAGACAACAGTACTTC. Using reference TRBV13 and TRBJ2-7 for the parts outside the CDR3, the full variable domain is AAGVIQSPRHLIKEKRETATLKCYPIPRHDTVYWYQQGPGQDPQFLISFYEKMQSDKGSIPDRFSAQQFSDYHSELNMSSLELGDSALYFCASSLEGARQQYFGPGTRLTVT.

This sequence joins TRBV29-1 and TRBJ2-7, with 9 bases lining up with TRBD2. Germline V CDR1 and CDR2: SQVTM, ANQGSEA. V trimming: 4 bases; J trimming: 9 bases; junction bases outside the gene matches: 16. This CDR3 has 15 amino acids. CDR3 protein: CSVGASGTSRTGQYF. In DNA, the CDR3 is TGCAGCGTTGGAGCTAGCGGGACTTCAAGGACGGGGCAGTACTTC.

The DNA of the CDR3 is TGTGCCAGCAGCCCGGGGACAGGTGATCCCTACGAGCAGTACTTC. Protein product: CASSPGTGDPYEQYF. The V gene is TRBV5-4, the J gene TRBJ2-7, with 8 bases identical to TRBD1. This CDR3 spans 15 amino acids. Germline CDR1 is SGHNT and CDR2 is YYREEE (reference sequence). Losses at the gene ends were 4 bases for V and 2 bases for J; bases not matched to a gene: 8.

DNA of the CDR3: TGCAGTGCTAGTCGCGCCGAGACCCAGTACTTC. Translating it yields CSASRAETQYF. The rearrangement joins TRBV20-1 to TRBJ2-5; D is unclear. Germline lookup yields CDR1 DFQATT and CDR2 SNEGSKA (reference sequence). The CDR3 has 11 amino acids. Trimming took off 3 bases at V and 5 bases at J, with 7 bases between the two ends.

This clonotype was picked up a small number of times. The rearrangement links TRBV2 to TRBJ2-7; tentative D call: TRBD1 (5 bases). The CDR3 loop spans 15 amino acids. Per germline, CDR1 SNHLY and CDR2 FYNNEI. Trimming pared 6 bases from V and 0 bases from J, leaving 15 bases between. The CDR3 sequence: CASRADSPSSYEQYF. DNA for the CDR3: TGTGCCAGCAGAGCCGACAGTCCAAGCTCCTACGAGCAGTACTTC. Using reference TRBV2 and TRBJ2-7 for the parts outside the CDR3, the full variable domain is EPEVTQTPSHQVTQMGQEVILRCVPISNHLYFYWYRQILGQKVEFLVSFYNNEISEKSEIFDDQFSVERPDGSNFTLKIRSTKLEDSAMYFCASRADSPSSYEQYFGPGTRLTVT.

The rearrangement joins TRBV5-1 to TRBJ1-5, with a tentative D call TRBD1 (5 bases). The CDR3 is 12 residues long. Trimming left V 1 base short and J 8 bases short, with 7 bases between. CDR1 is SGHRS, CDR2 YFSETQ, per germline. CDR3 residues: CASSLPREPQHF. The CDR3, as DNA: TGCGCCAGCAGCTTGCCCAGGGAGCCCCAGCATTTT.

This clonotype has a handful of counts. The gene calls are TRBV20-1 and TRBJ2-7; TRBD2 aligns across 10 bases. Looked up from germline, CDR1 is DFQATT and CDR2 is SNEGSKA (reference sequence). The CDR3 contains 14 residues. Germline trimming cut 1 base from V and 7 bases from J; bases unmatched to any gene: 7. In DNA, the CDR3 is TGCAGTGCTAGAGCTCCAGCGGGAGGGAGAGAGCAGTACTTC. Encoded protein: CSARAPAGGREQYF.

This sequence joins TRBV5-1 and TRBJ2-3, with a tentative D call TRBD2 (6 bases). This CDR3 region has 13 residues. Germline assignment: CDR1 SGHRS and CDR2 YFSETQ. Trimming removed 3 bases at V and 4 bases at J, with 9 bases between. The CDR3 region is CASSSGGPDTQYF. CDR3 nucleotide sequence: TGCGCCAGCAGCTCTGGAGGGCCAGATACGCAGTATTTT. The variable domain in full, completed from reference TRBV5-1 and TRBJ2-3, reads KAGVTQTPRYLIKTRGQQVTLSCSPISGHRSVSWYQQTPGQGLQFLFEYFSETQRNKGNFPGRFSGRQFSNSRSEMNVSTLELGDSALYLCASSSGGPDTQYFGPGTRLTVL.